These 2 T cell receptor beta chains were all obtained from the same sample, sequenced in a study of breast tumors, draining lymph nodes, adjacent tissues. TCRdb called the multiplex PCR reads again in MiXCR, with one record for every CDR3 protein. The sample gives fewer than 150,000 distinct CDR3 sequences, around 20% of which show up once; about 2.2% is in the top ten. Samples came from axillary lymph nodes draining the breast cancer. Sequenced: axillary lymph node tissue. The receptor set was obtained from a female donor with breast cancer. Some clones in this sample may be carry-over from other donors' samples.

This clonotype was recorded many times. Written as DNA, the CDR3 is TGTGCCAGCAGTACTGTCGGGACAGGGAACACCGGGGAGCTGTTTTTT. This translates into CASSTVGTGNTGELFF. This chain joins TRBV6-6 and TRBJ2-2, with TRBD1 identical over 8 bases. Germline CDR1 MNHNY, CDR2 SVGAGI (reference sequence). The CDR3 totals 16 residues. J was trimmed by 1 base and V by 5 bases; bases with no gene match: 6.

In the case of this clonotype: A much more abundant neighbour one base away suggests this may be a read error. This rearrangement joins TRBV19 to TRBJ2-7; 10 bases map to TRBD1. The ends lost 5 bases at V and 5 bases at J; junction bases unmatched: 9. The germline V gene encodes CDR1 LNHDA and CDR2 SQIVND (reference sequence). CDR3 length equals 15 residues. CDR3 sequence reads: CASSLTGTGAHEQYF. CDR3 in DNA: TGTGCCAGTAGTCTGACCGGGACAGGGGCCCACGAGCAGTACTTC. Looking up the rest from reference TRBV19 and TRBJ2-7 gives the full variable domain: DGGITQSPKYLFRKEGQNVTLSCEQNLNHDAMYWYRQDPGQGLRLIYYSQIVNDFQKGDIAEGYSVSREKKESFPLTVTSAQKNPTAFYLCASSLTGTGAHEQYFGPGTRLTVT.